Many counts were recorded for the clone carrying this T cell receptor beta chain. Its cognate antigen is unknown. A 5'RACE template-switching step, the method used to make TCR cDNA, added a universal primer site and UMIs. TCRdb re-analysed the 5' RACE reads in MiXCR, keeping a single row per CDR3 protein. The profile shows approximately 170,000 distinct CDR3 sequences, 11% of them singletons. Trimming cost V 2 bases and J 2 bases, with 12 bases left between them. This CDR3 contains 15 residues. Per the germline V gene, CDR1 is SGHAT and CDR2 is FQNNGV. The data stem from a study of T cells after yellow fever vaccination. Notes on the study in general: Abundant clonotypes (contaminants from the bulk population) could be present in FACS-sorted repertoires. The secondary response was weaker but peaked faster, day 5 versus 15.

This rearrangement joins TRBV11-2 to TRBJ2-5; the D gene is possibly TRBD2 (7 bases). Material: CD8+ T cells sorted from PBMCs, obtained 15 days after the yellow fever booster vaccination. This receptor was obtained from a man younger than 35 who received the YFV17D yellow fever vaccine. CDR3 in DNA: TGTGCCAGCAGCTTATTAGGGGGGGTGCAAGAGACCCAGTACTTC. Residues: CASSLLGGVQETQYF.